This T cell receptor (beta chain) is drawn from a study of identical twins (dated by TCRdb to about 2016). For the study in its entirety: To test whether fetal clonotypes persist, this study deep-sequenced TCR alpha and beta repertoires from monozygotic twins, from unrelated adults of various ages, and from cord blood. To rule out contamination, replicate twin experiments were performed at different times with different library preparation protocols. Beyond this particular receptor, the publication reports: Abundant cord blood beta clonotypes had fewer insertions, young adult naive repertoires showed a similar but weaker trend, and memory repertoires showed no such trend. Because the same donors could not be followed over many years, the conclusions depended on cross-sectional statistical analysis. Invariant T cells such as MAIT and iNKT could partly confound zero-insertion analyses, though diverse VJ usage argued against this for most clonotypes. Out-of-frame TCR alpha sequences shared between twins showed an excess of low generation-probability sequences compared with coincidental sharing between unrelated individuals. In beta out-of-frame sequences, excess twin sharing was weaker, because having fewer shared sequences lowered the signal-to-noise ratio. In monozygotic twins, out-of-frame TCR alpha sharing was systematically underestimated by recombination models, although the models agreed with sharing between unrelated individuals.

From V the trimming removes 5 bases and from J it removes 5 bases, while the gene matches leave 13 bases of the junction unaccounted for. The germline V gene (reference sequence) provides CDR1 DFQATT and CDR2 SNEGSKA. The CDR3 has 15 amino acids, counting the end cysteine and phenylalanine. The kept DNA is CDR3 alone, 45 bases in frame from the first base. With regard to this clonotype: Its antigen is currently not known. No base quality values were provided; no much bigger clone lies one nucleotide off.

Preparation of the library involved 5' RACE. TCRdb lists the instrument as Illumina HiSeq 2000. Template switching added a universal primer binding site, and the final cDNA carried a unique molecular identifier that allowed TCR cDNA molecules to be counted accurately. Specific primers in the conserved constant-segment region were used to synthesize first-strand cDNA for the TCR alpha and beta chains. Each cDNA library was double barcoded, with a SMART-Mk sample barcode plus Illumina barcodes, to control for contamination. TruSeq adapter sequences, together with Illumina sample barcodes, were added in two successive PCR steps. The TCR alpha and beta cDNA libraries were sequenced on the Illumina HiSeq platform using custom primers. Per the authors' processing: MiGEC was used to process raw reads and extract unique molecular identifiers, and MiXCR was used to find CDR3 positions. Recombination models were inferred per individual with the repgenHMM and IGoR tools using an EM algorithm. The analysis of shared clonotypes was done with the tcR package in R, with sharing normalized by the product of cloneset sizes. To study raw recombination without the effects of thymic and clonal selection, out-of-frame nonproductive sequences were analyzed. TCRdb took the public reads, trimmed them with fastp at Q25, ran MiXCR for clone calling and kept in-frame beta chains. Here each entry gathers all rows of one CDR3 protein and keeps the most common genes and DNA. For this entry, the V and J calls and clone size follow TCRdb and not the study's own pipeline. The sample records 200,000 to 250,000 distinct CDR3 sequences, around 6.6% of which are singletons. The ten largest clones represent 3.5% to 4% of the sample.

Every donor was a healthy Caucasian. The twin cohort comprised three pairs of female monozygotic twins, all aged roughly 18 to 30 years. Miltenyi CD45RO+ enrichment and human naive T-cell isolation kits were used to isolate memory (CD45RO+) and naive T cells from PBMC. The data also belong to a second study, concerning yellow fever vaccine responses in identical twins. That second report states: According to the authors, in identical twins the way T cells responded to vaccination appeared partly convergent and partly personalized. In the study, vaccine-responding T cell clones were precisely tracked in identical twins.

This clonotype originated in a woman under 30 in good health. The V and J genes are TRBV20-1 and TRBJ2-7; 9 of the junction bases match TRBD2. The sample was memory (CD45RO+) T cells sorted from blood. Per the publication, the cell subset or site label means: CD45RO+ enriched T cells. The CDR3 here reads CSAPRLAGSPNEQYF. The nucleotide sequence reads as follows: TGCAGTGCTCCGCGGCTAGCGGGGAGTCCTAACGAGCAGTACTTC.